This T cell receptor (beta chain) was retrieved from a study of blood T cell repertoires in COVID-19. Whole-study context: Researchers got acute and convalescent COVID-19 samples from the United States, Italy and Spain. Sample material is recorded as cDNA or gDNA derived from T cells, B-cell-depleted T cells, or PBMCs.

In the authors' methods: Amplified reference gene primers provided the basis for estimating nucleated cell counts. Sequenced by immunoSEQ multiplex PCR; TCRdb stores in-frame clones only, minus some. V and J calls and clone size follow that table, whereas D and trimming were derived from the DNA. Among tens of thousands of clones listed, over 80% were seen once. The CDR3 is 14 amino acids. The germline CDR1 and CDR2 sequences are LNHDA and SQIVND (reference sequence). V lost 7 bases to trimming and J lost 7 bases; unmatched junction nucleotides: 8. The sequence was obtained from a human donor in a cohort sampled during active COVID-19. The chain combines TRBV19 with TRBJ1-5; 9 nucleotides agree with TRBD1. Sequenced: peripheral blood. CDR3 in amino acids: CASTSQGAYQPQHF. DNA of the CDR3: TGTGCCAGTACCTCACAGGGGGCCTACCAGCCCCAGCATTTT.